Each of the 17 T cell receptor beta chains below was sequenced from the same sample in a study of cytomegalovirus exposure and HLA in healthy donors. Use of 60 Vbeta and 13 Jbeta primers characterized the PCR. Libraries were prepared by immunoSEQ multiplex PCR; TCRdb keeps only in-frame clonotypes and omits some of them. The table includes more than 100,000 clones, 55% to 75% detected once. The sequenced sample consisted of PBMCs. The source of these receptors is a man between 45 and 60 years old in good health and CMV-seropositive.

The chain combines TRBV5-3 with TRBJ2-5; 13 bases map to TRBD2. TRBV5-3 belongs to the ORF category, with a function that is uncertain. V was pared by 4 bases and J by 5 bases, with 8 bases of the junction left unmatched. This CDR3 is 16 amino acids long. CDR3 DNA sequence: TGTGCCAGAAGCAACAGACTAGCGGGAGGCCGGGAGACCCAGTACTTC. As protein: CARSNRLAGGRETQYF.

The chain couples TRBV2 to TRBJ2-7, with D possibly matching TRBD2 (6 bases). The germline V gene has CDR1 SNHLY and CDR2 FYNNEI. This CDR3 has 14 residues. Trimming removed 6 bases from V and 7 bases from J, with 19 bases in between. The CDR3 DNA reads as TGTGCCAGCAGGAGACAAGACGGAGGGAGGGAGCAGTACTTC. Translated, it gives CASRRQDGGREQYF. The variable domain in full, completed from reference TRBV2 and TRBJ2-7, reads EPEVTQTPSHQVTQMGQEVILRCVPISNHLYFYWYRQILGQKVEFLVSFYNNEISEKSEIFDDQFSVERPDGSNFTLKIRSTKLEDSAMYFCASRRQDGGREQYFGPGTRLTVT.

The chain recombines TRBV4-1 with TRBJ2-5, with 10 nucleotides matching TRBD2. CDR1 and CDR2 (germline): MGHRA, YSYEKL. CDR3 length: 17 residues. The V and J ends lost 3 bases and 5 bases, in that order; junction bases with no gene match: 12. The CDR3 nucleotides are TGCGCCAGCAGCCAGGGAATCAGCGGGAGGGCCGGTGAGACCCAGTACTTC. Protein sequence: CASSQGISGRAGETQYF.

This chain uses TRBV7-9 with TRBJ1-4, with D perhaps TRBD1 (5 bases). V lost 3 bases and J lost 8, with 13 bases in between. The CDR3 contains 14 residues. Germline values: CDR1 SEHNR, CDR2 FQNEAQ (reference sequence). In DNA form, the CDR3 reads TGTGCCAGCAGCTTCGGAGGGGCAGGAGAAAAACTGTTTTTT. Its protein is CASSFGGAGEKLFF.

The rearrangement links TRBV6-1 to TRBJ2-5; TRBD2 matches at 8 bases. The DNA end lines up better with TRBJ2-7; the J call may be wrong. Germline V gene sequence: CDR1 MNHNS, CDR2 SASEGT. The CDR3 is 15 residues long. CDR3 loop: CASSTRAGAVYEQYF. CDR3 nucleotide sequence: TGTGCCAGCAGTACCAGAGCGGGGGCGGTCTACGAGCAGTACTTC.

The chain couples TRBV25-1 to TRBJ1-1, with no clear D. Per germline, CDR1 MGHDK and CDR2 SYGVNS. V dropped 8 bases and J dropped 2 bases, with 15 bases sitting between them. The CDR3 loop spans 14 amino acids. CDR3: CASGPPGRNTEAFF. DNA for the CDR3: TGTGCCAGCGGGCCCCCAGGTAGAAACACTGAAGCTTTCTTT.

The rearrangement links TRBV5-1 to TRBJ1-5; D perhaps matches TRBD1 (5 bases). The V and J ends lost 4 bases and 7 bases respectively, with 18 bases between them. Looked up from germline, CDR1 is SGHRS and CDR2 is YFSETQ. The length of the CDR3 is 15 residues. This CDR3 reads CASSLVGGLGQPQHF. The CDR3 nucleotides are TGCGCCAGCAGCCTGGTGGGGGGGTTGGGGCAGCCCCAGCATTTT. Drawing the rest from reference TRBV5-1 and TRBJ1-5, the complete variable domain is KAGVTQTPRYLIKTRGQQVTLSCSPISGHRSVSWYQQTPGQGLQFLFEYFSETQRNKGNFPGRFSGRQFSNSRSEMNVSTLELGDSALYLCASSLVGGLGQPQHFGDGTRLSIL.

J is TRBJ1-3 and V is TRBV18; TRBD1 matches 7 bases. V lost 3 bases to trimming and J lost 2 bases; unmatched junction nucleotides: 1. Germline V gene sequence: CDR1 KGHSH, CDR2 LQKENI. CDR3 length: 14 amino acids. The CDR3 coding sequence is TGTGCCAGCTCACCCGGGACAGCTGGAAACACCATATATTTT. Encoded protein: CASSPGTAGNTIYF.

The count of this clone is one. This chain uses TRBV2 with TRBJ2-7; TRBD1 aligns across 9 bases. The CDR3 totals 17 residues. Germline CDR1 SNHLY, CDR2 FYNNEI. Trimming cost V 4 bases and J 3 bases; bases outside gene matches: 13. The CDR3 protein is CASSGPTGTGRFYEQYF. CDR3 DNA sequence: TGTGCCAGCAGTGGCCCGACTGGGACAGGGAGATTCTACGAGCAGTACTTC.

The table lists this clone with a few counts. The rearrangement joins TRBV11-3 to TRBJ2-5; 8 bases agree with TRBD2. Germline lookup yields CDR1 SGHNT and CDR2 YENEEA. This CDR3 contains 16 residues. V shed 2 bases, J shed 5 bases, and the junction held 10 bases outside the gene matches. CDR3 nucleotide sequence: TGTGCCAGCAGCTTAATGGAGCGGGAGAATTGGGAGACCCAGTACTTC. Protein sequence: CASSLMERENWETQYF. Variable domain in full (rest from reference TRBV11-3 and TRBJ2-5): EAGVVQSPRYKIIEKKQPVAFWCNPISGHNTLYWYLQNLGQGPELLIRYENEEAVDDSQLPKDRFSAERLKGVDSTLKIQPAELGDSAVYLCASSLMERENWETQYFGPGTRLLVL.

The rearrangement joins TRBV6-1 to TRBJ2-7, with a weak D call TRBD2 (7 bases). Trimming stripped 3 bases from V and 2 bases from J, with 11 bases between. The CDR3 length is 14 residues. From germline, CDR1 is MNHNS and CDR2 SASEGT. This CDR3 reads CASSERGQTYEQYF. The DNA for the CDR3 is TGTGCCAGCAGTGAGCGGGGGCAAACCTACGAGCAGTACTTC.

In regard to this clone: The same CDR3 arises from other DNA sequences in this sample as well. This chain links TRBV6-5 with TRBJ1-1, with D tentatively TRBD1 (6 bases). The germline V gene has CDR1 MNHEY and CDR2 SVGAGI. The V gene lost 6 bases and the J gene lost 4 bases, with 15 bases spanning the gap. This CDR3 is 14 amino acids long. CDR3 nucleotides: TGTGCCAGCAGCTCCTACAGGGTTGGCACTGAAGCTTTCTTT. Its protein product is CASSSYRVGTEAFF.

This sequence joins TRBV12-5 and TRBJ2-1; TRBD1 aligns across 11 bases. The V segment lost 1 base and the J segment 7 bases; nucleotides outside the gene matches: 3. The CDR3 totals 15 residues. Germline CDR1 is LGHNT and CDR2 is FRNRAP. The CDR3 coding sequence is TGTGCTAGTGGTTTGGGAGGGACAGGGGGGAATGAGCAGTTCTTC. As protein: CASGLGGTGGNEQFF.

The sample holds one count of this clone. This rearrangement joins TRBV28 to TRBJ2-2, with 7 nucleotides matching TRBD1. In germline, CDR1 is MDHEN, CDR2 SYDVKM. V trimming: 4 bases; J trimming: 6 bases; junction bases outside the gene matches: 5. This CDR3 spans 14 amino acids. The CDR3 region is CASSSGQVAGELFF. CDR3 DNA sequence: TGTGCCAGCAGTTCCGGACAGGTGGCCGGGGAGCTGTTTTTT.

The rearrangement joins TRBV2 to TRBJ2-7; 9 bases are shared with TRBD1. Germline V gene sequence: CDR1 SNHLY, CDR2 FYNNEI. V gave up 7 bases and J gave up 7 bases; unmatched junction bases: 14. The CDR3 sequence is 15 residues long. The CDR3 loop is CASTAGTGRVGEQYF. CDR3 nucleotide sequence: TGTGCCAGCACCGCCGGGACAGGGAGGGTCGGGGAGCAGTACTTC. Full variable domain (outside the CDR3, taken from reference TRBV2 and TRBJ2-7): EPEVTQTPSHQVTQMGQEVILRCVPISNHLYFYWYRQILGQKVEFLVSFYNNEISEKSEIFDDQFSVERPDGSNFTLKIRSTKLEDSAMYFCASTAGTGRVGEQYFGPGTRLTVT.

This CDR3 reads CASRPGGNMNTEAFF. CDR3 sequence (DNA): TGCGCCAGCAGACCTGGGGGGAACATGAACACTGAAGCTTTCTTT. The genes are TRBV5-1 and TRBJ1-1, with D possibly TRBD1 on 5 matching bases. CDR3 length equals 15 residues. With 5 bases removed from V and 0 bases from J, the gap between germline ends came to 14 bases. Germline loops: CDR1 SGHRS, CDR2 YFSETQ.

CDR3 nucleotide sequence: TGTGCCAGCAGCCCCAGACTGGGCGGGCAGCCCCAGCATTTT. Amino acids: CASSPRLGGQPQHF. This chain uses TRBV28 with TRBJ1-5; D call uncertain. Germline CDR1 and CDR2: MDHEN and SYDVKM. This CDR3 contains 14 residues. The V gene lost 6 bases and the J gene lost 7 bases, with 16 bases spanning the gap.